This is a list of T cell receptor beta chains from one sample in a study of blood T cell repertoires in COVID-19. The protocol was immunoSEQ multiplex PCR, while the TCRdb copy is restricted to in-frame clones and leaves out a portion. The top ten hold roughly 20% of the sample, which has some 80,000 clones, over 60% seen once. The source material was peripheral blood. Source of these receptors: an elderly woman with active or convalescent COVID-19. Each CDR3 is given with its conserved first and last residue. D genes are given only for firm matches. Not all rows give a size; the values are once, few, many and, for expanded clones, a class.

d_call j_call clone_size v_call cdr3_nt cdr3_aa
NA TRBJ1-2 NA TRBV28 TGTGCCAGCACCCTTGCCGGGGACTATGGCTACACCTTC CASTLAGDYGYTF
TRBD1 TRBJ1-1 NA TRBV2 TGTGCCAGCAAGGGGGCAAATCCTGAAGCTTTCTTT CASKGANPEAFF
TRBD1 TRBJ1-2 few TRBV3-1/TRBV3-2 TGTGCCAGCAGCCAAGAGGTCGCAGGGGGCGCAAGCTACACCTTC CASSQEVAGGASYTF
TRBD1 TRBJ2-7 NA TRBV9 TGTGCCAGCAGCACGGGACAGGTAAGGGACGAGCAGTACTTC CASSTGQVRDEQYF
TRBD1 TRBJ1-5 NA TRBV6-5 TGTGCCAGCAGTTACACGAGACAGGGGGGAGGTCAGCCCCAGCATTTT CASSYTRQGGGQPQHF
NA TRBJ2-3 NA TRBV2 TGTGCCAGCAGTGATCTGCAGGGAATCACAGATACGCAGTATTTT CASSDLQGITDTQYF
NA TRBJ1-2 NA TRBV7-2 TGTGCCAGCAGCTCCGTGGTCGGGGGGTTTGGATATGGCTACACCTTC CASSSVVGGFGYGYTF
NA TRBJ2-7 few TRBV18 TGTGCCAGCTCACCGTACACCCCTGACAGGTCCCTCTACGAGCAGTACTTC CASSPYTPDRSLYEQYF
TRBD2 TRBJ2-5 once TRBV5-4 TGTGCCAGCAGCTCAAAATCTCGGGGGGGTGAGACCCAGTACTTC CASSSKSRGGETQYF
NA TRBJ2-7 few TRBV5-4 TGTGCCAGCAGCTTGGAACAGACCTACGAGCAGTACTTC CASSLEQTYEQYF
NA TRBJ2-5 NA TRBV9 TGTGCCAGCAGCGTAGGAGCTGGGAAGGGCGGGGAGACCCAGTACTTC CASSVGAGKGGETQYF
NA TRBJ1-4 NA TRBV30 TGTGCCTGGAAAATCCTGGGGACTACTAATGAAAAACTGTTTTTT CAWKILGTTNEKLFF
TRBD1 TRBJ1-5 NA TRBV28 TGTGCCAGCGGGACAGAGTCGGGTCAGCCCCAGCATTTT CASGTESGQPQHF
NA TRBJ2-7 NA TRBV29-1 TGCAGCGTCGGACCGGGACTTGACTACGAGCAGTACTTC CSVGPGLDYEQYF
NA TRBJ1-1 NA TRBV4-3 TGCGCCAGCAGCCACATACAGGGCAGTGAAGCTTTCTTT CASSHIQGSEAFF
NA TRBJ2-5 few TRBV5-6 TGTGCCAGCAGCTTGGGTGGGACACCCAAGACCCAGTACTTC CASSLGGTPKTQYF
NA TRBJ2-5 NA TRBV24-1 TGTGCCACCAGTGACGCAGGGCCTCGGGAGACCCAGTACTTC CATSDAGPRETQYF
NA TRBJ2-1 NA TRBV7-2 TGTGCCAGCAGCTTAAGCGGAATTTACAATGAGCAGTTCTTC CASSLSGIYNEQFF
NA TRBJ1-2 NA TRBV10-3 TGTGCCATCAGGGATACGGGACAACGCGGTCGTGGCTACACCTTC CAIRDTGQRGRGYTF
NA TRBJ1-1 NA TRBV5-1 TGCGCCAGCAGCGAAATTGGACAGTCCAAAGCTTTCTTT CASSEIGQSKAFF
NA TRBJ2-1 NA TRBV5-1 TGCGCCAGCAGCTTGGGCACAGGGAGGGACAATGAGCAGTTCTTC CASSLGTGRDNEQFF
NA TRBJ2-5 NA TRBV4-3 TGCGCCAGCAGCCAAGACACAGGGACGGGACAGACCCAGTACTTC CASSQDTGTGQTQYF
TRBD1 TRBJ2-1 NA TRBV19 TGTGCCAGTAGTGGTGGGACAGGGTTGGGCAATGAGCAGTTCTTC CASSGGTGLGNEQFF
NA TRBJ1-4 once TRBV28 TGTGCCAGCAGTCCCATGGGCGTCGGGGAGGTTGAAAAACTGTTTTTT CASSPMGVGEVEKLFF
TRBD2 TRBJ2-2 few TRBV30 TGTGCCTGGACTAGCGGGGGGCCTGCCACCGGGGAGCTGTTTTTT CAWTSGGPATGELFF
TRBD2 TRBJ2-3 NA TRBV19 TGTGCCAGTAGTCTAGCGGGGTTCACAGATACGCAGTATTTT CASSLAGFTDTQYF
NA TRBJ1-5 NA TRBV7-9 TGTGCCAGCAGCAGTGAAACCTTCGTAGAGCCCCAGCATTTT CASSSETFVEPQHF
NA TRBJ2-7 NA TRBV19 TGTGCCAGTAGCAGGGGCCAGTTGGAGCAGTACTTC CASSRGQLEQYF
NA TRBJ2-3 NA TRBV27 TGTGCCAGCAGTTTTATGGGGGCTTCAACGCAGTATTTT CASSFMGASTQYF
NA TRBJ2-2 NA TRBV19 TGTGCCAGTAGTATTAGGGGCCGTAGCACCGGGGAGCTGTTTTTT CASSIRGRSTGELFF
NA TRBJ2-1 many TRBV7-3 TGTGCCAGCAGCTCCTCGGGACCGGGGGACAATGAGCAGTTCTTC CASSSSGPGDNEQFF
TRBD1 TRBJ1-1 NA TRBV29-1 TGCAGCGCCTACGGGACAGGGGGGACTGAAGCTTTCTTT CSAYGTGGTEAFF
NA TRBJ1-3 NA TRBV7-2 TGTGCCAGCAGCTTAGCGCTTCAAGCGGGCACCATATATTTT CASSLALQAGTIYF
TRBD1 TRBJ1-6 few TRBV10-3 TGTGCCATCAGTGAGTCGACAGGGCAGGATAATTCACCCCTCCACTTT CAISESTGQDNSPLHF
NA TRBJ1-2 NA TRBV5-8 TGTGCCAGCAGCTTGTACTTCAGGGCAGCTCATGGCTACACCTTC CASSLYFRAAHGYTF
NA TRBJ1-4 NA TRBV20-1 TGCAGTGCACTCCTGAACGAAAAACTGTTTTTT CSALLNEKLFF
NA TRBJ1-5 NA TRBV19 TGTGCCAGCATTAAACAGGGCTGGAGCAATCAGCCCCAGCATTTT CASIKQGWSNQPQHF